What follows describes a single T cell receptor (beta chain). This CDR3 is built from 20 residues. Germline lookup yields CDR1 LNHNV and CDR2 YYDKDF (reference sequence). The V gene end was trimmed by 1 base and the J gene end by 3 bases; junction bases not matched to a gene: 14. The sample belongs to a study of T-cell memory formation after mild COVID-19. TCRdb fed the 5' RACE reads into MiXCR, producing one record per CDR3 protein. The sample shows roughly 410,000 distinct CDR3 sequences, 24% of them seen only once. The sample comprised PBMCs or a T cell subset sorted from them (not recorded which). The chain links TRBV15 to TRBJ2-6; TRBD2 matches at 8 bases. The receptor was derived from an adult woman who had mild COVID-19 (a few samples of this study predate the infection). Cell type and time point are not known. DNA of the CDR3: TGTGCCACCAGCAGAGGCCCCGATTCGGGAGGGCCCCGTGGGGCCAACGTCCTGACTTTC. This translates into CATSRGPDSGGPRGANVLTF.